This T cell receptor (beta chain) was found in a study of T-cell memory formation after mild COVID-19. TCRdb re-called the 5' RACE reads through MiXCR, storing one row per CDR3 protein. The sample has fewer than 200,000 distinct CDR3 sequences, around 13% seen once; the top ten hold more than 3%. V lost 5 bases and J 6 bases, leaving 18 bases between the germline ends. Germline loops: CDR1 WNHNN, CDR2 SYGVQD (reference sequence). The CDR3 covers 15 residues. This clonotype showed up just a few times. This clonotype originated in a man younger than 30 who had mild COVID-19 (a few samples of this study predate the infection). Cell type and time point are not known. This sequence joins TRBV10-1 and TRBJ2-3, with D tentatively TRBD2 (6 bases). The sample was PBMCs or a T cell subset sorted from them (not recorded which). CDR3 nucleotides: TGCGCCAGCAGTACCGGGACTGGCCTCCTCGATACGCAGTATTTT. Protein product: CASSTGTGLLDTQYF.